This T cell receptor (beta chain) was sequenced for a study of blood T cell repertoires in COVID-19. In the study overall: T cells, B-cell-depleted T cells, or PBMCs supplied cDNA or gDNA.

Data came from immunoSEQ multiplex PCR; TCRdb stores just in-frame clones and leaves some out. Found here are about 140,000 clones, approximately 90% of them singletons; the top ten hold around 2.3%. The V end lost 5 bases, the J end lost 4 bases, and 15 bases lay between the germline ends. The germline V gene has CDR1 SGHNT and CDR2 YENEEA. This CDR3 comprises 15 residues. The chain recombines TRBV11-3 with TRBJ2-1, with D possibly matching TRBD1 (6 bases). The sample consisted of peripheral blood. The sequence was collected from a human donor with COVID-19, enrolled during active disease. The donor label of this sample is uncertain. CDR3: CASSPDGQTYNEQFF. Written as DNA, the CDR3 is TGTGCCAGCAGCCCCGACGGACAGACTTACAATGAGCAGTTCTTC.